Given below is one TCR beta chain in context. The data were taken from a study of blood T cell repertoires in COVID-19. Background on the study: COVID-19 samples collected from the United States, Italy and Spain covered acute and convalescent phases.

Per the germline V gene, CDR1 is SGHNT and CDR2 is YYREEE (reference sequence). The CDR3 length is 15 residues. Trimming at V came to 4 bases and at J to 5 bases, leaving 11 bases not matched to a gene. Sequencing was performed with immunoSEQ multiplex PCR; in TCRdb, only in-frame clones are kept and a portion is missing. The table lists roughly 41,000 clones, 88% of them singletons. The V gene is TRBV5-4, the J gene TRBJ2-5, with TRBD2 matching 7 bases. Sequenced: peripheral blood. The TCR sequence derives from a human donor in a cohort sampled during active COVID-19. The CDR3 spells CASSLDTLGGETQYF. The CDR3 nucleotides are TGTGCCAGCAGCCTGGACACCCTGGGGGGGGAGACCCAGTACTTC. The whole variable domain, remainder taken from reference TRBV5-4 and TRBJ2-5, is ETGVTQSPTHLIKTRGQQVTLRCSSQSGHNTVSWYQQALGQGPQFIFQYYREEENGRGNFPPRFSGLQFPNYSSELNVNALELDDSALYLCASSLDTLGGETQYFGPGTRLLVL.